This T cell receptor (beta chain) emerged from a study of T cells in Graves' hyperthyroidism and ophthalmopathy. Study context: Staff took peripheral blood when the initial diagnosis was made, before any treatment began.

Using more than 7.5 ml of fresh peripheral blood, PBMCs were prepared. General study findings and limits: Researchers report that a 13 V-J model separated ophthalmopathy from stable hyperthyroidism. Most thyroid-expanded clonotypes above 0.001 were also found in blood.

The CDR3 length is 15 residues. Germline CDR1 MGHDK, CDR2 SYGVNS. With V trimmed by 2 bases and J by 2 bases, 3 bases remained unmatched. This clonotype was found many times. Antigen unknown. There were TCR beta CDR3 regions amplified from RNA transcripts. An initial round of RT-PCR targeting the TCR CDR3 relied on the HTBI primer set. From the multiplex PCR reads, TCRdb called clonotypes with MiXCR, one entry per CDR3 protein. The repertoire holds more than 300,000 distinct CDR3 sequences, with about 14% as singletons. The source is a woman in her 30s with Graves' ophthalmopathy. The chain employs TRBV25-1 and TRBJ1-2; TRBD1 agrees at 9 bases. The specimen was blood. This chain's CDR3 is CASSEGGTGNYGYTF. In DNA, the CDR3 is TGTGCCAGCAGTGAAGGAGGGACAGGGAACTATGGCTACACCTTC.